The 18 T cell receptor beta chains in this list originate from one sample, sequenced in a study of shared clonotypes between healthy human individuals (dated by TCRdb to the early 2020s). Libraries were prepared through the immunoSEQ multiplex PCR assay. This immuneACCESS table, as held by TCRdb, lists in-frame sequences with V and J called but not all clones. Of the missing ones, under half trace to an unresolved V gene in checked studies; the others have no known cause. The sample table holds 90,000 to 120,000 clones, of which roughly 70% were seen once. The leading ten clones occupy more than 20% of the sample. Sequencing was carried out using memory CD8+ T cells sorted from blood. Taken with the paper, the label for cell subset or site translates to: CD45RO+ cells pooled with CCR7-negative TemRA cells. The receptor source for this set is a woman aged 25 to 45 in good health.

The chain is built from TRBV2 and TRBJ2-2; 7 bases are a match to TRBD1. The J segment lost 1 base and the V segment lost 5 bases, leaving 7 bases of the junction unmatched. The CDR3 extends over 16 amino acids. The germline V gene encodes CDR1 SNHLY and CDR2 FYNNEI. CDR3 amino acids: CASSWDRRLNTGELFF. The CDR3, as DNA: TGTGCCAGCAGTTGGGACAGACGACTGAACACCGGGGAGCTGTTTTTT.

This rearrangement joins TRBV4-2 to TRBJ2-5; TRBD2 aligns across 11 bases. The DNA end is a closer match to TRBJ2-7, so the J assignment may be wrong. The CDR3 has 16 amino acids. CDR1 LGHNA and CDR2 YNFKEQ come from the germline V gene. The CDR3 nucleotides are TGTGCCAGCAGCCAAGATGGGACTAGCGGCTCCTACGAGCAGTACTTC. This gives the protein CASSQDGTSGSYEQYF.

The chain joins TRBV9 to TRBJ2-5, with TRBD2 matching over 11 bases. The CDR3 spans 15 residues. Losses at the gene ends were 3 bases for V and 5 bases for J; bases not matched to a gene: 6. Germline loops: CDR1 SGDLS, CDR2 YYNGEE. CDR3 in DNA: TGTGCCAGCAGCGCGGGACTAGCGGCAGTGGAGACCCAGTACTTC. It specifies CASSAGLAAVETQYF.

V usage is TRBV11-2 and J usage is TRBJ1-2, with D perhaps TRBD1 (5 bases). The CDR3 contains 17 residues. V was trimmed by 6 bases and J by 6 bases, leaving 26 bases between them. Germline assignment: CDR1 SGHAT and CDR2 FQNNGV. The CDR3 DNA follows: TGTGCCAGCAGGCCAACGGCAATAAGGGGCCCCGGGGATGGCTACACCTTC. Translating it yields CASRPTAIRGPGDGYTF.

This clone occurred once. The chain couples TRBV20-1 to TRBJ1-1, with no clear D. Germline CDR1 DFQATT, CDR2 SNEGSKA (reference sequence). V lost 5 bases, J lost 11 bases, and 15 bases lay in between. This CDR3 is 11 amino acids long. The DNA of the CDR3 is TGCAGTGCTTTGGACCGGCCGAGGGCTTTCTTT. As protein: CSALDRPRAFF.

The rearrangement uses TRBV28 and TRBJ1-5; no reliable D call. V was cut by 5 bases and J by 2 bases, with 10 bases left in between. The CDR3 consists of 14 residues. Germline V gives CDR1 MDHEN, CDR2 SYDVKM. The CDR3 spells CASSLRLGNQPQHF. The CDR3 nucleotides read TGTGCCAGCAGTCTAAGACTGGGCAATCAGCCCCAGCATTTT.

This clone was seen repeatedly, ten times or more. V usage is TRBV29-1 and J usage is TRBJ2-1; a possible D gene is TRBD2 (6 bases). V was shortened by 4 bases and J by 8 bases, with 15 bases between the two germline ends. The CDR3 has 13 residues. The germline V gene has CDR1 SQVTM and CDR2 ANQGSEA. The CDR3 is CSVGNGEADEQFF. CDR3 nucleotide sequence: TGCAGCGTTGGGAATGGGGAGGCCGATGAGCAGTTCTTC.

The chain has TRBV7-6 and TRBJ2-2, with TRBD2 matching 10 bases. Trimming cost V 2 bases and J 6 bases; bases outside gene matches: 9. This CDR3 has 17 amino acids. Germline CDR1 reads SGHVS; CDR2 reads FNYEAQ. CDR3 in amino acids: CASSLRQLAGRAGELFF. The CDR3 DNA is TGTGCCAGCAGCTTACGGCAACTAGCGGGGAGGGCCGGGGAGCTGTTTTTT. Full variable domain (missing parts from reference TRBV7-6 and TRBJ2-2): GAGVSQSPRYKVTKRGQDVALRCDPISGHVSLYWYRQALGQGPEFLTYFNYEAQQDKSGLPNDRFSAERPEGSISTLTIQRTEQRDSAMYRCASSLRQLAGRAGELFFGEGSRLTVL.

For the CDR3, the DNA is TGCGCCAGCACCGCAGGGACTAGAAACTCCGGGGAGCTGTTTTTT. This gives the protein CASTAGTRNSGELFF. The chain links TRBV4-1 to TRBJ2-2; TRBD2 matches 8 bases. The CDR3 is 15 amino acids. V gave up 7 bases and J gave up 6 bases; unmatched junction bases: 10. The V gene's germline CDR1 is MGHRA and CDR2 YSYEKL.

This clone was recorded once. The chain links TRBV5-1 to TRBJ2-3; D uncertain. This CDR3 spans 15 amino acids. Looked up from germline, CDR1 is SGHRS and CDR2 is YFSETQ. V was pared by 0 bases and J by 0 bases, with 8 bases between. The CDR3 coding sequence is TGCGCCAGCAGCTTGGACACTTCTAGCACAGATACGCAGTATTTT. Amino acid sequence: CASSLDTSSTDTQYF. Complete variable domain (other parts from reference TRBV5-1 and TRBJ2-3): KAGVTQTPRYLIKTRGQQVTLSCSPISGHRSVSWYQQTPGQGLQFLFEYFSETQRNKGNFPGRFSGRQFSNSRSEMNVSTLELGDSALYLCASSLDTSSTDTQYFGPGTRLTVL.

J is TRBJ2-7 and V is TRBV27; TRBD2 might be the D (6 bases). CDR1 is MNHEY, CDR2 SMNVEV, per germline (reference sequence). This CDR3 contains 14 residues. V lost 8 bases and J 6 bases, leaving 20 bases between the germline ends. CDR3 DNA sequence: TGTGCCAGCCGACGCGGGGCTAGCAGCCGCGAGCAGTACTTC. It codes for CASRRGASSREQYF.

This clone has at least ten counts. V gene TRBV30 combines with J gene TRBJ2-7, with D perhaps TRBD1 or TRBD2 (5 bases each). Germline V lookup: CDR1 GTSNPN, CDR2 SVGIG (reference sequence). CDR3 length: 10 amino acids. CDR3 residues: CAWGQGPQGV. The CDR3 DNA reads as TGTGCCTGGGGGCAGGGACCCCAAGGGGTC.

This clone has only a few counts. This chain links TRBV7-8 with TRBJ2-5; perhaps D is TRBD1 or TRBD2 (5 bases each). Looked up from germline, CDR1 is SGHVS and CDR2 is FQNEAQ. V was pared by 3 bases and J by 5 bases, with 16 bases between. The CDR3 is made up of 15 amino acids. DNA for the CDR3: TGTGCCAGCAGCTTGGGGGACGGCCATACGGAGACCCAGTACTTC. Amino acid sequence: CASSLGDGHTETQYF.

V usage is TRBV5-6 and J usage is TRBJ1-2; TRBD1 matches 9 bases. The CDR3 runs 13 residues. The trim removed 5 bases at V and 7 bases at J, leaving 6 bases unmatched. The V gene's germline CDR1 is SGHDT and CDR2 YYEEEE. In DNA, the CDR3 is TGTGCCAGCAGTCCAACAGGGGGCAGTGGCTACACCTTC. Translation gives CASSPTGGSGYTF.

This chain connects TRBV25-1 to TRBJ2-2; D gene unclear. Trimming shortened V by 2 bases and J by 1 base, and 5 bases separated the two germline ends. Germline CDR1 reads MGHDK; CDR2 reads SYGVNS. The CDR3 length is 14 residues. The CDR3 bases are TGTGCCAGCAGTGAACGGCTGAACACCGGGGAGCTGTTTTTT. Its translation is CASSERLNTGELFF.

This chain joins TRBV2 and TRBJ1-1, with a tentative D call TRBD1 (5 bases). CDR1 is SNHLY, CDR2 FYNNEI, per germline. V was cut by 7 bases and J by 4 bases, with 19 bases left in between. This CDR3 is 15 amino acids long. CDR3 residues: CASTQGERFGTEAFF. For the CDR3, the DNA is TGTGCCAGCACCCAGGGCGAAAGGTTTGGCACTGAAGCTTTCTTT.

CDR3 amino acids: CASSRLRISGNTIYF. The DNA of the CDR3 is TGCGCCAGCAGCCGCCTAAGAATCTCTGGAAACACCATATATTTT. This chain uses TRBV4-1 with TRBJ1-3; no firm D call. The V gene's germline CDR1 is MGHRA and CDR2 YSYEKL. Between the trimmed V and J ends, which lost 4 bases and 0 bases, there was a span of 10 bases. The CDR3 contains 15 residues.

Judged by abundance, this clone is medium-sized. This rearrangement joins TRBV5-6 to TRBJ2-7, with D perhaps TRBD2 (5 bases). V was trimmed by 4 bases and J by 6 bases, leaving 20 bases between them. CDR1 and CDR2 (germline): SGHDT, YYEEEE. There are 15 residues in the CDR3. CDR3 residues: CASSLRWVRGSEQYF. The CDR3 coding sequence is TGTGCCAGCAGCCTGCGGTGGGTACGAGGGAGCGAGCAGTACTTC. Full variable domain (outside the CDR3, taken from reference TRBV5-6 and TRBJ2-7): DAGVTQSPTHLIKTRGQQVTLRCSPKSGHDTVSWYQQALGQGPQFIFQYYEEEERQRGNFPDRFSGHQFPNYSSELNVNALLLGDSALYLCASSLRWVRGSEQYFGPGTRLTVT.